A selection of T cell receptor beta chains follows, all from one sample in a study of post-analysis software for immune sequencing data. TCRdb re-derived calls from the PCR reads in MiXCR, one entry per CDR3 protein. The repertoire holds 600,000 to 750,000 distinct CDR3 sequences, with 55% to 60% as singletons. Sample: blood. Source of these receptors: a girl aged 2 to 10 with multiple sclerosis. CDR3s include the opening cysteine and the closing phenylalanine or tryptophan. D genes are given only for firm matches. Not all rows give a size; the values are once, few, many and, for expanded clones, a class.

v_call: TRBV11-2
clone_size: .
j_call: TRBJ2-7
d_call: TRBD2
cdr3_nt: TGTGCCAGCAGGGCAATAGCGGGCGGCTCCTACGAGCAGTACTTC
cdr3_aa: CASRAIAGGSYEQYF

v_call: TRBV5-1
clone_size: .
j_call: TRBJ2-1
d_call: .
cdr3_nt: TGCGCCAGCAGCTATTATGACGGGAATGAGCAGTTCTTC
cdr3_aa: CASSYYDGNEQFF

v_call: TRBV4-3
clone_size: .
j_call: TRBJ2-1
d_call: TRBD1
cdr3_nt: TGCGCCAGCAGCCAGACAGGGAGCTCCTACAATGAGCAGTTCTTC
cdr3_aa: CASSQTGSSYNEQFF

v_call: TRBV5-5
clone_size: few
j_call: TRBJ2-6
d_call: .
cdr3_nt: TGTGCCAGCAGCTTGCGGGGGCCCAACGTCCTGACTTTC
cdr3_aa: CASSLRGPNVLTF

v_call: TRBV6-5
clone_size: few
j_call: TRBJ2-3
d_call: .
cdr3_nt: TGTGCCAGCAGTTACTCGGGTCAAGACACAGATACGCAGTATTTT
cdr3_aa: CASSYSGQDTDTQYF

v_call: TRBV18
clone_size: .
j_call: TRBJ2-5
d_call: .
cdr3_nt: TGTGCCAGCTCACCATGGGGTAAAGAGACCCAGTACTTC
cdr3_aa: CASSPWGKETQYF

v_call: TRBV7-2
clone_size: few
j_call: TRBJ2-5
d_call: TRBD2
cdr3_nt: TGTGCCAGCAGCGCGGGGGGATCAGAGACCCAGTACTTC
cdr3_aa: CASSAGGSETQYF

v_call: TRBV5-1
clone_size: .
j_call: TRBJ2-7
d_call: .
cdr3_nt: TGCGCCAGCAGCTTGGCCATTATCGGGACTTACTCCTACGAGCAGTACTTC
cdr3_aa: CASSLAIIGTYSYEQYF

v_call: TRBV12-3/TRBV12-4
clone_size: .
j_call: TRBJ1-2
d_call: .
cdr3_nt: TGTGCCAGCAGTTTAGCGCGGAGGGCCAGCGGCTACACCTTC
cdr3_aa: CASSLARRASGYTF

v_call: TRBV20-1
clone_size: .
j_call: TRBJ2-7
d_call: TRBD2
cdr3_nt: TGCAGTGCTAGAGAGGCTAGCGGCGAGCAGTACTTC
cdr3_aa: CSAREASGEQYF

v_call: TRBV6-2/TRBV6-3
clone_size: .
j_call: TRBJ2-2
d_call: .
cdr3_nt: TGTGCCAGCAGTTATCGCAGGGGCACTAACACCGGGGAGCGGTTTTTT
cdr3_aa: CASSYRRGTNTGERFF

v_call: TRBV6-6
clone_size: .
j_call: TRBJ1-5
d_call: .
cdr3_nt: TGTGCCAGCAGCGATAGATTTCAGCCCCAGCATTTT
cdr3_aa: CASSDRFQPQHF

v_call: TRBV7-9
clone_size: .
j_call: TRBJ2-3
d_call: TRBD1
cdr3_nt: TGTGCCAGCAGCCCAGAGGGGGCGGTAGATACGCAGTATTTT
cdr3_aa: CASSPEGAVDTQYF

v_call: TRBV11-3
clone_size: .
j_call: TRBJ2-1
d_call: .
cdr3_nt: TGTGCCAGCAGCTTAGAACAGGGTGCGCCCTACAATGAGCAGTTCTTC
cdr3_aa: CASSLEQGAPYNEQFF

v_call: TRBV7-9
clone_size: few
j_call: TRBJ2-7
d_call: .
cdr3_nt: TGTGCCAGCAGCTTACCCAGGTACCCCTACGAGCAGTACTTC
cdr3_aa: CASSLPRYPYEQYF

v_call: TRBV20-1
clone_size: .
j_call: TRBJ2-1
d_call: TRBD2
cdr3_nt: TGCAGTGCTAGAGGGGCGGGAGTGTCTGAGCAGTTCTTC
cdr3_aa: CSARGAGVSEQFF

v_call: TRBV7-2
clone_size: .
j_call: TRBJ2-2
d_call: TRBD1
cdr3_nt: TGTGCCAGCAGCGTGGGACAGGGCCGTACCGGGGAGCTGTTTTTT
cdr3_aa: CASSVGQGRTGELFF

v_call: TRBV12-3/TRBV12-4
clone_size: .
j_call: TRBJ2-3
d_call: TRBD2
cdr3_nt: TGTGCCAGCGCCTGGGGTTTGGCTAGCGGGACCATAAGCACAGATGCGCAGTATTTT
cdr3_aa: CASAWGLASGTISTDAQYF

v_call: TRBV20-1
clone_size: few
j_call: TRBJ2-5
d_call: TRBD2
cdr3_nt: TGCAGTGCTAGACCTCTATGGGGGGGTCAAGAGACCCAGTACTTC
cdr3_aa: CSARPLWGGQETQYF

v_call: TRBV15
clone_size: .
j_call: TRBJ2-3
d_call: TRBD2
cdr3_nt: TGTGCCACCAGCAGAGTGGCGGGGGGGACCACAGATACGCAGTATTTT
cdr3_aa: CATSRVAGGTTDTQYF

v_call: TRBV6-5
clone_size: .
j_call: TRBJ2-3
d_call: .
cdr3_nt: TGTGCCAGCAGTTACGGCAGGGGAGATACGCAGTATTTT
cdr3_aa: CASSYGRGDTQYF

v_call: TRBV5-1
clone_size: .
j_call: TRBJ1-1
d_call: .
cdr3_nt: TGCGCCAGCAGCTTGACGGGAGTTTACACTGAAGCTTTCTTT
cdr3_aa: CASSLTGVYTEAFF